The TCR beta chain under discussion was sequenced for a study of T cells after yellow fever vaccination. Study details: The fractions with low cell numbers were processed using SMART-Seq v4 Ultra Low Input.

This clonotype turned up a few times. Its target is not known. V lost 4 bases and J lost 2, with 8 bases in between. CDR3 size: 13 residues. Germline CDR1 and CDR2: MNHEY and SVGAGI. The study, taken as a whole, reports: Clones from primary vaccination mostly reappeared after the booster (96% CD4, around 90% CD8). Peak timing came faster in the weaker secondary response, day 5 versus 15.

A process of 5'RACE template switching, which added a universal primer site and UMIs, was used to make TCR cDNA. TCRdb analysed the 5' RACE reads with MiXCR anew, one entry per CDR3 protein. The sample lists 150,000 to 200,000 distinct CDR3 sequences, about 10% seen once, with around 34% in the top ten. The chain couples TRBV6-5 to TRBJ1-2, with D possibly TRBD1 on 5 matching bases. Sequencing used CD8+ T cells sorted from PBMCs, obtained 15 days after the yellow fever booster vaccination. The source is a man aged 18 to 29 who received the YFV17D yellow fever vaccine. The CDR3 DNA follows: TGTGCCAGCAGTTTGGGACGGAACTATGGCTACACCTTC. Protein sequence: CASSLGRNYGYTF.